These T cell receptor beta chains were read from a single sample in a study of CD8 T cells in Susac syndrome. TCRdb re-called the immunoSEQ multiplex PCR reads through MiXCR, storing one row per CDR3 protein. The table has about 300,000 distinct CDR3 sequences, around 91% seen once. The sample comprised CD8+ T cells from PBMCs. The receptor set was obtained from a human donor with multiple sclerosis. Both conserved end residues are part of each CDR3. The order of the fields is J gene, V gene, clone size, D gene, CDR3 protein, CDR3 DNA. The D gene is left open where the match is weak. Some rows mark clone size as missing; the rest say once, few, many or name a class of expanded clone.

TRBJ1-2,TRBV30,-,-,CAWSGPGGSPNYGYTF,TGTGCCTGGAGTGGCCCCGGAGGCAGCCCTAACTATGGCTACACCTTC
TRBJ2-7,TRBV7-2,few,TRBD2,CASSFGTSGYEQYF,TGTGCCAGTAGTTTCGGGACTAGCGGCTACGAGCAGTACTTC
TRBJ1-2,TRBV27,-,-,CASSLDGPYGYTF,TGTGCCAGCAGCCTCGACGGCCCCTATGGCTACACCTTC
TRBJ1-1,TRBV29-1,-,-,CSVARTSMNTEAFF,TGCAGCGTTGCGAGGACATCGATGAACACTGAAGCTTTCTTT
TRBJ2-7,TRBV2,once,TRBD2,CASSSRASGYSSYEQYF,TGTGCCAGCAGCTCTCGTGCTAGCGGGTATTCATCCTACGAGCAGTACTTC
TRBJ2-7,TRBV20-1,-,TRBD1,CSARAPGQGSYEQYF,TGCAGTGCTAGAGCCCCGGGACAGGGGAGCTACGAGCAGTACTTC
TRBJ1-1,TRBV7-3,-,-,CASSVMNTEAFF,TGTGCCAGCAGTGTTATGAACACTGAAGCTTTCTTT
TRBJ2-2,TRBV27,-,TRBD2,CASKTLLAENTGELFF,TGTGCCAGCAAAACTCTGCTAGCGGAGAACACCGGGGAGCTGTTTTTT
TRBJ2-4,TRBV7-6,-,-,CASSLEIPLGTAKNIQYF,TGTGCCAGCAGCTTAGAGATCCCGTTAGGCACGGCCAAAAACATTCAGTACTTC
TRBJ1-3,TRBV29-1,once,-,CSVEQGSGNTIYF,TGCAGCGTTGAACAAGGGTCTGGAAACACCATATATTTT
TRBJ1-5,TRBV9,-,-,CASSVEGVGQPQHF,TGTGCCAGCAGCGTAGAGGGGGTCGGTCAGCCCCAGCATTTT
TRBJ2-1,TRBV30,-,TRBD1,CAWEVDRDNEQFF,TGTGCCTGGGAGGTTGACAGGGACAATGAGCAGTTCTTC
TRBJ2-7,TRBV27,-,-,CASSFQGRYEQYF,TGTGCCAGCAGTTTCCAGGGGAGGTACGAGCAGTACTTC
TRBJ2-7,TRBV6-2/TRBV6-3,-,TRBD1,CASSDGTGFSYEQYF,TGTGCCAGCAGTGACGGGACAGGGTTCTCCTACGAGCAGTACTTC
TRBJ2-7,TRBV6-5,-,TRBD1,CASSPDRVEQYF,TGTGCCAGCAGTCCGGACAGGGTCGAGCAGTACTTC
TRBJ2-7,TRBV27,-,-,CASSLTGTSNYEQYF,TGTGCCAGCAGTTTAACCGGGACGTCGAACTACGAGCAGTACTTC
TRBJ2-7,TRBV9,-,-,CASSGDWSSYEQYF,TGTGCCAGCAGCGGGGACTGGAGCTCCTACGAGCAGTACTTC
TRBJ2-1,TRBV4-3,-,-,CASSRDRGGNEQFF,TGCGCCAGCAGCCGAGACAGGGGAGGGAATGAGCAGTTCTTC
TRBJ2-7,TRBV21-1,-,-,CASSRRDNLSYEQYF,TGTGCCAGCAGCCGCCGGGACAATCTTTCCTACGAGCAGTACTTC
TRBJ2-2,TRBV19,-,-,CASRLGSGTGELFF,TGTGCCAGTAGACTCGGGAGTGGGACCGGGGAGCTGTTTTTT
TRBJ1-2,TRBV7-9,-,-,CASSLIDNGYTF,TGTGCCAGCAGCTTAATCGACAATGGCTACACCTTC
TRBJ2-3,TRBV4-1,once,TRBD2,CASSQEATSGVGDTQYF,TGCGCCAGCAGCCAAGAGGCGACTAGCGGGGTGGGAGATACGCAGTATTTT
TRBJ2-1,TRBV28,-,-,CASSFGAALRWYNEQFF,TGTGCCAGCAGTTTTGGCGCGGCCCTGAGATGGTACAATGAGCAGTTCTTC
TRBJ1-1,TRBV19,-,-,CASSPQTGLEAFF,TGTGCCAGTAGTCCCCAGACAGGATTAGAAGCTTTCTTT
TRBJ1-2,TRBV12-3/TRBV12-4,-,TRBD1,CASSSLGGGRGYTF,TGTGCCAGCAGCTCACTAGGGGGCGGCAGGGGCTACACCTTC
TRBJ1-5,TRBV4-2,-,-,CASSQDLRQSNQPQHF,TGTGCCAGCAGCCAAGATCTCCGGCAGAGCAATCAGCCCCAGCATTTT
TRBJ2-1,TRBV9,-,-,CASSYRSGGVREQFF,TGTGCCAGCAGCTATCGGTCCGGTGGGGTTCGGGAGCAGTTCTTC
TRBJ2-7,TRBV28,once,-,CASSLRVSYEQYF,TGTGCCAGCAGTTTAAGGGTGAGCTACGAGCAGTACTTC
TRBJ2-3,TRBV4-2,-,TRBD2,CASSLGLGLDTQYF,TGTGCCAGCAGCCTCGGACTAGGCCTAGATACGCAGTATTTT
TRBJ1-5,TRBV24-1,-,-,CATSDPDPIRGHPQHF,TGTGCCACCAGTGACCCCGACCCTATACGGGGCCATCCCCAGCATTTT
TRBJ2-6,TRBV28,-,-,CASSAIGSGANVLTF,TGTGCCAGCAGTGCTATAGGCTCTGGGGCCAACGTCCTGACTTTC
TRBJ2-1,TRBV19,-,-,CASSTASTYNEQFF,TGTGCCAGTAGTACGGCTAGCACCTACAATGAGCAGTTCTTC
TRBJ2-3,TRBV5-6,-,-,CASSLVGQEVFTDTQYF,TGTGCCAGCAGCTTGGTGGGGCAGGAGGTATTCACAGATACGCAGTATTTT
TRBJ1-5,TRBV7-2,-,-,CASSLGTGLYQPQHF,TGTGCCAGCAGCTTGGGAACAGGGCTTTATCAGCCCCAGCATTTT
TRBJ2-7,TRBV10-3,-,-,CAIRGASSYEQYF,TGTGCCATCAGGGGGGCCAGCTCCTACGAGCAGTACTTC
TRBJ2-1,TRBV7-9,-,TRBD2,CASSTGTSGPRAYNEQFF,TGTGCCAGCAGTACCGGGACTAGCGGCCCGAGGGCCTACAATGAGCAGTTCTTC
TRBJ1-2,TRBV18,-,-,CASSPPMADPNYGYTF,TGTGCCAGCTCACCACCGATGGCAGATCCGAATTATGGCTACACCTTC
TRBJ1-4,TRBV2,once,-,CASRNWAGNEKLFF,TGTGCCAGCAGAAACTGGGCCGGTAATGAAAAACTGTTTTTT
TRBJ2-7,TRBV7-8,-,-,CASFLGANSYEQYF,TGTGCCAGCTTTCTGGGGGCCAACTCCTACGAGCAGTACTTC
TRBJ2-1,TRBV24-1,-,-,CATSDLSGRDPYNEQFF,TGTGCCACCAGTGATTTGTCTGGGCGGGATCCCTACAATGAGCAGTTCTTC